The 7 T cell receptor beta chains below were found in one sample sequenced in a study of blood T cell repertoires in COVID-19. Generated by immunoSEQ multiplex PCR, the TCRdb table keeps only in-frame clones and is missing some. The sample has over 250,000 clones; about four fifths are singletons. The sequenced material came from peripheral blood. These receptor sequences come from a human donor with COVID-19, enrolled during active disease. The donor label of this sample is uncertain.

The chain has TRBV19 and TRBJ1-2; 7 bases match TRBD1. Trimming took 4 bases from V and 4 from J; bases not matched to a gene: 6. The CDR3 contains 14 residues. Per germline, CDR1 LNHDA and CDR2 SQIVND (reference sequence). The CDR3 coding sequence is TGTGCCAGTAGTAGGGGACAGCCGCTCTATGGCTACACCTTC. Residues: CASSRGQPLYGYTF.

This sequence joins TRBV12-5 and TRBJ2-5; D uncertain. The CDR3 is 15 amino acids. Germline V gene sequence: CDR1 LGHNT, CDR2 FRNRAP. Trimming took off 1 base at V and 4 bases at J, with 13 bases between the two ends. The CDR3 nucleotides are TGTGCTAGTGGTTTGGCCACTACAACGGCAGAGACCCAGTACTTC. Protein: CASGLATTTAETQYF.

V gene TRBV27 combines with J gene TRBJ1-6; no reliable D call. The CDR3 consists of 15 residues. Germline V gene lookup returns CDR1 MNHEY and CDR2 SMNVEV (reference sequence). Between the trimmed V and J ends, which lost 3 bases and 2 bases, there was a span of 8 bases. CDR3 protein: CASSFADTYNSPLHF. In DNA, the CDR3 is TGTGCCAGCAGTTTTGCAGATACCTATAATTCACCCCTCCACTTT.

V is TRBV27 and J is TRBJ2-2, with 13 positions matching TRBD2. The V segment lost 3 bases and the J segment 6 bases; nucleotides outside the gene matches: 10. Germline loops: CDR1 MNHEY, CDR2 SMNVEV (reference sequence). The CDR3 runs 18 residues. DNA of the CDR3: TGTGCCAGCAGTTTTCGGGGGCAACTAGCGGGAGGGGCCGGGGAGCTGTTTTTT. Encoded protein: CASSFRGQLAGGAGELFF.

This sequence joins TRBV5-1 and TRBJ1-3; D not resolved. From germline, CDR1 is SGHRS and CDR2 YFSETQ. Between the trimmed V and J ends, which lost 2 bases and 0 bases, there was a span of 6 bases. The CDR3 has 14 amino acids. The CDR3 loop is CASSFGSSGNTIYF. CDR3 coding DNA: TGCGCCAGCAGCTTCGGGAGCTCTGGAAACACCATATATTTT.

This chain links TRBV28 with TRBJ2-3; TRBD2 matches 14 bases. This CDR3 contains 15 residues. The junction had 5 bases not matched to a gene; V was cut back by 7 bases and J by 5 bases. Per germline, CDR1 MDHEN and CDR2 SYDVKM. This chain's CDR3 is CASIGTSGSVDTQYF. DNA of the CDR3: TGTGCCAGCATTGGGACTAGCGGGAGTGTAGATACGCAGTATTTT.

The sample holds one count of this clone. The chain links TRBV11-2 to TRBJ1-1, with 9 bases matching TRBD1. V lost 5 bases and J lost 7; bases outside the gene matches: 23. The CDR3 is made up of 19 amino acids. Germline lookup yields CDR1 SGHAT and CDR2 FQNNGV. CDR3 residues: CASSTASWTGAKIRIEAFF. The CDR3 coding sequence is TGTGCCAGCAGCACCGCCTCGTGGACAGGGGCCAAAATTCGAATTGAAGCTTTCTTT.